This T cell receptor beta chain was identified in a study of cytomegalovirus exposure and HLA in healthy donors. PCR employed 60 Vbeta and 13 Jbeta primers. Data came from immunoSEQ multiplex PCR; TCRdb stores just in-frame clones and leaves some out. The table has under 150,000 clones, 80% seen once; the top ten hold approximately 4%. Note on this clone: In the same sample, other DNA sequences code for this CDR3.

In germline, CDR1 is SGHTA, CDR2 FQGTGA. The CDR3 is 14 amino acids. Deletions cut 6 bases from V and 1 base from J, with 12 bases between. Sequencing was done on a sample of PBMCs. The J gene is TRBJ1-1, the V gene TRBV7-3; maybe TRBD1 (6 bases). This sequence originates from a woman between 35 and 50 years old in good health and CMV-seronegative. CDR3 sequence (DNA): TGTGCCAGCAGGGGGGGGGCCGCGAACACTGAAGCTTTCTTT. Its translation is CASRGGAANTEAFF.